This T cell receptor (beta chain) was captured by sequencing in a study of blood T cell repertoires in COVID-19. The CDR3 length is 15 residues. Trimming took 0 bases from V and 2 from J; bases not matched to a gene: 2. The germline gives CDR1 MNHEY, CDR2 SVGAGI. About this clone itself: Other DNA sequences in the sample encode the same CDR3.

Clones were read by immunoSEQ multiplex PCR, and TCRdb kept only the in-frame ones, dropping some. The data show some 400,000 clones, around 89% seen once. Sequencing input: PBMCs or T cells enriched from blood (not recorded which). This receptor was identified in a man younger than 45 who had recovered from COVID-19. This sequence joins TRBV6-5 and TRBJ2-7; 9 positions agree with TRBD2. Here the CDR3 reads CASSYSAGGTYEQYF. The DNA for the CDR3 is TGTGCCAGCAGTTACTCAGCGGGAGGCACCTACGAGCAGTACTTC.